This is a list of T cell receptor beta chains from one sample in a study of T cell repertoires in cytomegalovirus infection. TCRdb itself ran the reads through MiXCR, one entry per CDR3 protein. The repertoire holds roughly 500,000 distinct CDR3 sequences, with 33% as singletons. Antigens for these TCRs are unknown. Sequenced material: cultured PBMCs, taken from culture after CMV antigen stimulation. The receptor source for this set is a human donor in good health (CMV status not recorded). Some clones in this sample may be carry-over from other donors' samples. Each CDR3 is given with its conserved first and last residue. The order of the fields is D gene, J gene, V gene, clone size, CDR3 protein, CDR3 DNA. D genes are given only for firm matches. Where a row states a size, it is once, few, many or the class of an expanded clone; other rows omit it.

D: .; J: TRBJ2-2; V: TRBV6-1; size: .; CDR3: CASRVSANTGELFF; DNA: TGTGCCAGCCGCGTAAGCGCGAACACCGGGGAGCTGTTTTTT
D: TRBD1; J: TRBJ1-6; V: TRBV5-4; size: .; CDR3: CASSAHTRDRSYSPLHF; DNA: TGTGCCAGCAGCGCCCACACCCGGGACAGGTCTTATTCACCCCTCCACTTT
D: TRBD1; J: TRBJ2-2; V: TRBV7-8; size: .; CDR3: CASSLGQTNTGELFF; DNA: TGTGCCAGCAGCTTGGGACAGACGAACACCGGGGAGCTGTTTTTT
D: TRBD1; J: TRBJ1-1; V: TRBV7-3; size: many; CDR3: CASSQGQGGSAAFF; DNA: TGTGCCAGCAGCCAGGGACAGGGGGGATCGGCCGCTTTCTTT
D: TRBD2; J: TRBJ2-5; V: TRBV27; size: .; CDR3: CASSLTSAGGETQYF; DNA: TGTGCCAGCAGTTTAACCTCAGCGGGAGGGGAGACCCAGTACTTC
D: .; J: TRBJ1-5; V: TRBV6-1; size: .; CDR3: CASSRRGDQPQHF; DNA: TGTGCCAGCAGCCGCCGGGGTGATCAGCCCCAGCATTTT
D: TRBD1; J: TRBJ2-5; V: TRBV11-2; size: few; CDR3: CASSHWGTGVPKTQYF; DNA: TGTGCCAGCAGCCATTGGGGGACAGGGGTCCCCAAGACCCAGTACTTC
D: .; J: TRBJ2-3; V: TRBV2; size: few; CDR3: CASSEFLGPSTDTQYF; DNA: TGTGCCAGCAGTGAATTCCTGGGTCCTAGCACAGATACGCAGTATTTT
D: .; J: TRBJ2-2; V: TRBV15; size: few; CDR3: CATSRLTDGELFF; DNA: TGTGCCACCAGCAGACTGACCGACGGGGAGCTGTTTTTT
D: TRBD2; J: TRBJ2-7; V: TRBV7-2; size: few; CDR3: CASSSTSGSPRF; DNA: TGTGCCAGCAGCTCCACTAGCGGGAGCCCTCGCTTC
D: .; J: TRBJ1-2; V: TRBV7-2; size: .; CDR3: CASSPYRAGDYGYTF; DNA: TGTGCCAGCAGCCCATATCGGGCAGGGGACTATGGCTACACCTTC
D: TRBD2; J: TRBJ2-1; V: TRBV6-6; size: .; CDR3: CASGGQLTSGRWEQFF; DNA: TGTGCCAGCGGGGGGCAATTAACTAGCGGGAGATGGGAGCAGTTCTTC
D: .; J: TRBJ2-5; V: TRBV12-5; size: .; CDR3: CASGLVLSGRGETQYF; DNA: TGTGCTAGTGGTTTGGTACTTAGTGGACGGGGAGAGACCCAGTACTTC
D: TRBD1; J: TRBJ1-1; V: TRBV30; size: many; CDR3: CACRTGGRNTEAFF; DNA: TGTGCCTGTAGGACAGGGGGACGGAACACTGAAGCTTTCTTT
D: .; J: TRBJ2-2; V: TRBV7-6; size: many; CDR3: CASSPTGVTNTGELFF; DNA: TGTGCCAGCAGCCCCACTGGGGTCACGAACACCGGGGAGCTGTTTTTT
D: TRBD1; J: TRBJ2-3; V: TRBV3-1; size: few; CDR3: CASIGPGGAGGIYF; DNA: TGTGCCAGCATCGGACCCGGGGGAGCAGGGGGCATTTATTTT
D: TRBD1; J: TRBJ2-3; V: TRBV7-3; size: many; CDR3: CASSSQGQADTQYF; DNA: TGTGCCAGCAGCTCACAGGGGCAGGCAGATACGCAGTATTTT
D: .; J: TRBJ1-5; V: TRBV6-1; size: many; CDR3: CASSFYSNQPQHF; DNA: TGTGCCAGCTCCTTCTATAGCAATCAGCCCCAGCATTTT
D: .; J: TRBJ2-5; V: TRBV5-4; size: few; CDR3: CASSGSQRLETQYF; DNA: TGTGCCAGCAGCGGCTCACAGAGATTGGAGACCCAGTACTTC
D: TRBD2; J: TRBJ2-5; V: TRBV7-2; size: .; CDR3: CASSSGGGRGAETQYF; DNA: TGTGCCAGCAGCTCGGGGGGCGGGAGGGGAGCGGAGACCCAGTACTTC
D: .; J: TRBJ2-1; V: TRBV7-8; size: .; CDR3: CASSLSSADLSYNEQFF; DNA: TGTGCCAGCAGCCTTTCGAGCGCTGACCTCTCCTACAATGAGCAGTTCTTC
D: .; J: TRBJ2-1; V: TRBV18; size: .; CDR3: CASSPRTGNEQFF; DNA: TGTGCCAGCTCACCACGGACTGGAAATGAGCAGTTCTTC
D: TRBD1; J: TRBJ1-2; V: TRBV7-2; size: many; CDR3: CASSLDRGYGYTF; DNA: TGTGCCAGCAGCTTAGACAGGGGCTATGGCTACACCTTC
D: TRBD1; J: TRBJ2-5; V: TRBV7-8; size: many; CDR3: CASSPGQGTETQYF; DNA: TGTGCCAGCAGCCCAGGACAGGGGACAGAGACCCAGTACTTC
D: .; J: TRBJ2-1; V: TRBV6-2/TRBV6-3; size: once; CDR3: CANSYPRRYRSYNEQFF; DNA: TGTGCCAACAGTTATCCGCGGCGCTATAGGTCCTACAATGAGCAGTTCTTC
D: TRBD1; J: TRBJ2-5; V: TRBV7-9; size: few; CDR3: CASSLTTGALLTETQYF; DNA: TGTGCCAGCAGCTTAACAACAGGGGCCCTATTGACGGAGACCCAGTACTTC
D: .; J: TRBJ1-2; V: TRBV6-5; size: .; CDR3: CATHAPGPYGYTF; DNA: TGTGCCACCCATGCTCCGGGGCCCTATGGCTACACCTTC
D: .; J: TRBJ2-7; V: TRBV29-1; size: .; CDR3: CSVELVSNSYEQYF; DNA: TGCAGCGTTGAACTAGTCAGTAACTCCTACGAGCAGTACTTC
D: TRBD1; J: TRBJ1-5; V: TRBV29-1; size: .; CDR3: CSVGAGGQPQHF; DNA: TGCAGCGTTGGGGCAGGGGGTCAGCCCCAGCATTTT
D: TRBD1; J: TRBJ2-7; V: TRBV28; size: .; CDR3: CASHGQGSYEQYF; DNA: TGTGCCAGCCACGGACAGGGGTCCTACGAGCAGTACTTC
D: .; J: TRBJ2-3; V: TRBV11-2; size: .; CDR3: CASSLDPGRRGTQYF; DNA: TGTGCCAGCAGCTTAGATCCAGGGAGGAGGGGTACGCAGTATTTT
D: TRBD1; J: TRBJ1-1; V: TRBV10-3; size: .; CDR3: CAISPGQQDTEAFF; DNA: TGTGCCATCAGTCCGGGACAGCAAGACACTGAAGCTTTCTTT
D: .; J: TRBJ1-6; V: TRBV25-1; size: .; CDR3: CASSYSINSPLHF; DNA: TGTGCCAGCAGTTACAGCATTAATTCACCCCTCCACTTT
D: .; J: TRBJ1-5; V: TRBV18; size: few; CDR3: CASSPPMGQGYQPQHF; DNA: TGTGCCAGCTCACCACCGATGGGGCAGGGGTATCAGCCCCAGCATTTT
D: .; J: TRBJ1-2; V: TRBV6-5; size: .; CDR3: CASSGGSVNYGYTF; DNA: TGTGCCAGCAGTGGGGGGTCCGTGAACTATGGCTACACCTTC
D: TRBD1; J: TRBJ2-2; V: TRBV2; size: few; CDR3: CASRTGAGELFF; DNA: TGTGCCAGCAGGACAGGGGCCGGGGAGCTGTTTTTT
D: TRBD1; J: TRBJ2-1; V: TRBV7-8; size: few; CDR3: CASSLAPWDRGRSSYNEQFF; DNA: TGTGCCAGCAGCTTAGCTCCGTGGGACAGGGGTCGTAGCTCCTACAATGAGCAGTTCTTC
D: .; J: TRBJ2-1; V: TRBV7-9; size: few; CDR3: CASRGTLDSNEQFF; DNA: TGTGCCAGCAGGGGAACGCTAGACTCCAATGAGCAGTTCTTC
D: .; J: TRBJ1-4; V: TRBV5-1; size: .; CDR3: CASSLEATNEKLFF; DNA: TGCGCCAGCAGCTTGGAGGCAACTAATGAAAAACTGTTTTTT
D: TRBD2; J: TRBJ2-1; V: TRBV7-9; size: .; CDR3: CASSSLGGAGSEQFF; DNA: TGTGCCAGCAGCTCCCTGGGGGGAGCGGGGAGTGAGCAGTTCTTC
D: .; J: TRBJ1-1; V: TRBV28; size: few; CDR3: CASSSRGTDTEAFF; DNA: TGTGCCAGCAGTTCCAGGGGAACGGACACTGAAGCTTTCTTT
D: TRBD2; J: TRBJ2-2; V: TRBV4-1; size: few; CDR3: CASSQASGSNTGELFF; DNA: TGCGCCAGCAGCCAAGCTAGCGGGAGTAACACCGGGGAGCTGTTTTTT
D: TRBD1; J: TRBJ1-2; V: TRBV6-1; size: .; CDR3: CASSSPRGYGYTF; DNA: TGTGCCAGCAGTTCCCCCAGGGGGTATGGCTACACCTTC
D: .; J: TRBJ1-1; V: TRBV11-1; size: few; CDR3: CASSARMRGTEAFF; DNA: TGTGCCAGCAGCGCCAGAATGAGGGGCACTGAAGCTTTCTTT
D: .; J: TRBJ2-1; V: TRBV5-1; size: .; CDR3: CASTLEGVTYNEQFF; DNA: TGCGCCAGCACTCTCGAAGGGGTAACGTACAATGAGCAGTTCTTC
D: .; J: TRBJ1-3; V: TRBV6-5; size: few; CDR3: CASSAQPGSGNTIYF; DNA: TGTGCCAGCAGTGCACAACCAGGGTCTGGAAACACCATATATTTT
D: .; J: TRBJ2-3; V: TRBV14; size: once; CDR3: CASSQDHGSSTDTQYF; DNA: TGTGCCAGCAGCCAAGATCACGGCAGTAGCACAGATACGCAGTATTTT
D: TRBD1; J: TRBJ1-5; V: TRBV5-1; size: many; CDR3: CASSVGQGDQPQHF; DNA: TGCGCCAGCAGCGTCGGACAGGGGGATCAGCCCCAGCATTTT
D: .; J: TRBJ2-1; V: TRBV6-2/TRBV6-3; size: few; CDR3: CASRAGTPHNEQFF; DNA: TGTGCCAGCAGAGCCGGGACCCCTCACAATGAGCAGTTCTTC
D: TRBD1; J: TRBJ2-1; V: TRBV6-2/TRBV6-3; size: .; CDR3: CASSYLGGQGYNEQFF; DNA: TGTGCCAGCAGTTATCTTGGAGGACAGGGGTACAATGAGCAGTTCTTC
D: TRBD1; J: TRBJ2-5; V: TRBV11-2; size: few; CDR3: CASGLWTGETQYF; DNA: TGTGCCAGCGGACTTTGGACAGGAGAGACCCAGTACTTC
D: .; J: TRBJ2-2; V: TRBV5-5; size: .; CDR3: CASSWVLNTGELFF; DNA: TGTGCCAGCAGTTGGGTCTTGAACACCGGGGAGCTGTTTTTT
D: .; J: TRBJ2-7; V: TRBV7-2; size: .; CDR3: CASSLTRVAYEQYF; DNA: TGTGCCAGCAGCTTAACCAGAGTAGCCTACGAGCAGTACTTC
D: .; J: TRBJ2-3; V: TRBV7-2; size: .; CDR3: CASSPIPWDTQYF; DNA: TGTGCCAGCAGCCCAATCCCATGGGATACGCAGTATTTT
D: .; J: TRBJ2-3; V: TRBV7-6; size: .; CDR3: CASSLEPVADTQYF; DNA: TGTGCCAGCAGCTTAGAACCGGTTGCAGATACGCAGTATTTT
D: TRBD2; J: TRBJ2-3; V: TRBV7-2; size: many; CDR3: CASSTPRGREGLGDTQYF; DNA: TGTGCCAGCAGCACACCGAGGGGGCGGGAGGGCCTGGGAGATACGCAGTATTTT
D: .; J: TRBJ2-5; V: TRBV7-2; size: .; CDR3: CASSSRAGPETQYF; DNA: TGTGCCAGCAGCTCTAGGGCGGGGCCGGAGACCCAGTACTTC
D: .; J: TRBJ1-3; V: TRBV7-2; size: few; CDR3: CASSIVTSGNTIYF; DNA: TGTGCCAGCAGCATTGTGACCTCTGGAAACACCATATATTTT